This T cell receptor beta chain was recorded in a study of cytomegalovirus exposure and HLA in healthy donors. The PCR had 60 Vbeta and 13 Jbeta primers. TCRdb's copy holds only in-frame clones and misses some; the assay was immunoSEQ multiplex PCR. The repertoire has roughly 190,000 clones, more than 75% of them found once; the top ten carry about 0.78%. V was cut by 0 bases and J by 5 bases, with 16 bases left in between. The CDR3 extends over 16 amino acids. Germline values: CDR1 SGHTA, CDR2 FQGNSA. This receptor was obtained from a young woman in good health and CMV-seronegative. The material sequenced was PBMCs. This chain links TRBV7-2 with TRBJ2-5; perhaps TRBD1 as D (6 bases). CDR3 coding DNA: TGTGCCAGCAGCTTAGCCCCTCCACAGGGTTGGGAGACCCAGTACTTC. It codes for CASSLAPPQGWETQYF.